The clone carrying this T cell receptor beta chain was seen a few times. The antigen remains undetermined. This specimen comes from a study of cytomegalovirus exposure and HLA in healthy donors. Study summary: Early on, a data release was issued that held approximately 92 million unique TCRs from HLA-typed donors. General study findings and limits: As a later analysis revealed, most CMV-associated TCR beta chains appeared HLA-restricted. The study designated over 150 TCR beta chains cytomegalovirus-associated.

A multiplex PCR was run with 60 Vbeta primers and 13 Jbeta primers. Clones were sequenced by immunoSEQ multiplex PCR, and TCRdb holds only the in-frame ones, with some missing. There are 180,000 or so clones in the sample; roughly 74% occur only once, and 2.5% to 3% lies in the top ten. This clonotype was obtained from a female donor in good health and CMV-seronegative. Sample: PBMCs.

The DNA of the CDR3 is TGTGCCAGCAGTGCCGACAGTTATGGCTACACCTTC. Its protein product is CASSADSYGYTF. J is TRBJ1-2 and V is TRBV6-1, with a weak D call TRBD1 (5 bases). V shed 4 bases and J shed 5 bases, with 8 bases lying between them. CDR3 length: 12 residues. CDR1 is MNHNS, CDR2 SASEGT, per germline.